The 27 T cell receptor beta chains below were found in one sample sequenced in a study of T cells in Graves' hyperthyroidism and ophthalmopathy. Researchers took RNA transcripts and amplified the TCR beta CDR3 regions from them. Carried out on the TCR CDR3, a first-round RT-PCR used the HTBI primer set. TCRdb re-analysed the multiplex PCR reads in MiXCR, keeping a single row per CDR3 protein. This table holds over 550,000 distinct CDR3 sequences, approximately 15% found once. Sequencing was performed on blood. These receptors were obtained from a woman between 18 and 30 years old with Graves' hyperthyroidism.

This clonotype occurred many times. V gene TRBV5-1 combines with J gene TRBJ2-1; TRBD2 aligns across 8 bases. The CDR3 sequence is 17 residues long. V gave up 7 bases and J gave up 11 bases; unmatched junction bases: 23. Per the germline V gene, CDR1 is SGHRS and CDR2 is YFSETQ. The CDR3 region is CASSSGFPRKASGQQFF. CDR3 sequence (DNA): TGCGCCAGCTCCTCCGGATTTCCCCGTAAGGCTAGCGGGCAGCAGTTCTTC.

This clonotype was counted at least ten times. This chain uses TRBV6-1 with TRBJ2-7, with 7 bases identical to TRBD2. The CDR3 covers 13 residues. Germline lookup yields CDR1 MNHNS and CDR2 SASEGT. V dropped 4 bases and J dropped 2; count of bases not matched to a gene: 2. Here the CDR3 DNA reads TGTGCCAGCAGTGCTGGGACTACCTACGAGCAGTACTTC. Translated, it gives CASSAGTTYEQYF.

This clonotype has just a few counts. The CDR3 DNA reads as TGTGCCAGCAGCCAATTCCGGGGCCGCAACAATGAGCAGTTCTTC. It translates to CASSQFRGRNNEQFF. V gene TRBV14 combines with J gene TRBJ2-1; the D gene could be TRBD1 or TRBD2 (5 bases each). There are 15 residues in the CDR3. CDR1 is SGHDN and CDR2 is FVKESK in the germline V gene. V lost 2 bases and J 5 bases, leaving 13 bases between the germline ends.

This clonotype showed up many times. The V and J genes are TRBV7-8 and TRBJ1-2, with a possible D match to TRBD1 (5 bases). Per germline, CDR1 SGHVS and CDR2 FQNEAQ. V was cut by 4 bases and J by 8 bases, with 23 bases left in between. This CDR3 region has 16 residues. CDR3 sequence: CASSSGRGRVMGGYTF. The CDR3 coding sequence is TGTGCCAGCAGCTCCGGGAGGGGCAGGGTCATGGGGGGCTACACCTTC.

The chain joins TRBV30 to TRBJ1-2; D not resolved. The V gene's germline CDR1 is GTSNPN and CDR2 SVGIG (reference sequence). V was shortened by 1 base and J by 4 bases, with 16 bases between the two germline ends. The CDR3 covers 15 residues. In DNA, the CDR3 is TGTGCCTGGAGTGACCGGACGGCACCGGTCTATGGCTACACCTTC. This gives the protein CAWSDRTAPVYGYTF. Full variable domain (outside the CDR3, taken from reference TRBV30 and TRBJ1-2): SQTIHQWPATLVQPVGSPLSLECTVEGTSNPNLYWYRQAAGRGLQLLFYSVGIGQISSEVPQNLSASRPQDRQFILSSKKLLLSDSGFYLCAWSDRTAPVYGYTFGSGTRLTVV.

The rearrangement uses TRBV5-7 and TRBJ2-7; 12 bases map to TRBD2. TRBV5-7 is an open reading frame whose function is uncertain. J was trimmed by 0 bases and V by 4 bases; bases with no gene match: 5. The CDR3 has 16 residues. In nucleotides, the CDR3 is TGTGCCAGCAGCCAAGGACTAGCGGGACACTCCTACGAGCAGTACTTC. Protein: CASSQGLAGHSYEQYF.

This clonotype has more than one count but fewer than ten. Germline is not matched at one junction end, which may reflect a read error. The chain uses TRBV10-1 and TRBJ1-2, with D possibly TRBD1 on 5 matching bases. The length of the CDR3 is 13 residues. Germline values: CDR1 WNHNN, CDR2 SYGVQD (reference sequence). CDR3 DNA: TGCGCCAGCAGTCAGTCAGGGACCTATGGCTACACCTTC. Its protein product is CASSQSGTYGYTF.

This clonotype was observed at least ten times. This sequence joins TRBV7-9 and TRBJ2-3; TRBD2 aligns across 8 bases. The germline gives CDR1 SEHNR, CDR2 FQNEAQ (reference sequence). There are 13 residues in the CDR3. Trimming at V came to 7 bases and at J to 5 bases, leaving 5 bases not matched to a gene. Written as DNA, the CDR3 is TGTGCCAGCATCCATAGCGGGGAAGATACGCAGTATTTT. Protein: CASIHSGEDTQYF.

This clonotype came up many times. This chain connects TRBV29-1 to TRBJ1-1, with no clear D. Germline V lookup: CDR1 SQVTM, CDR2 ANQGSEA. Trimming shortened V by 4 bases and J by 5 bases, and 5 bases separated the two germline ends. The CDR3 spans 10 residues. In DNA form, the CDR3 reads TGCAGCGTTGTTCGGACTGAAGCTTTCTTT. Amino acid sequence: CSVVRTEAFF.

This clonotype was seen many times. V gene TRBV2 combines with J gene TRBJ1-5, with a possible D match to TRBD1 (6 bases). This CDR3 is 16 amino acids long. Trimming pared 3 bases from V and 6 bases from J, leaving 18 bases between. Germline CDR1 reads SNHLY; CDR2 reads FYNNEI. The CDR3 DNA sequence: TGTGCCAGCAGTGAGCGACAGGTTTACTACGGTCAGCCCCAGCATTTT. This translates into CASSERQVYYGQPQHF.

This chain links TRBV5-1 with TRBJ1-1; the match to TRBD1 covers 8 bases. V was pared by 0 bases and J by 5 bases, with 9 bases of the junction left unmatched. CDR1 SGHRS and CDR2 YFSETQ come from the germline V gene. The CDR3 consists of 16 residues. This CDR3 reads CASSLGTGSKSTEAFF. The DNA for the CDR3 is TGCGCCAGCAGCTTGGGGACAGGGTCGAAGTCAACTGAAGCTTTCTTT.

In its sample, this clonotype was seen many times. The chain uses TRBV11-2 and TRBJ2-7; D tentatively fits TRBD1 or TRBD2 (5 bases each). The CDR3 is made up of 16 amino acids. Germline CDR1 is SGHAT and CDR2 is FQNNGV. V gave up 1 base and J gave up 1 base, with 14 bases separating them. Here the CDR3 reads CASSLVIGTSSYEQYF. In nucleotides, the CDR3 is TGTGCCAGCAGCTTAGTCATCGGGACCTCTTCCTACGAGCAGTACTTC.

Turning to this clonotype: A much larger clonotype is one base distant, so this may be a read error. The CDR3 sequence is CASSSLGAGNTEAFF. The CDR3 nucleotides read TGTGCCAGCAGCTCTCTGGGGGCGGGAAACACTGAAGCTTTCTTT. This sequence joins TRBV7-2 and TRBJ1-1; possible D gene TRBD1, 6 bases. There are 15 residues in the CDR3. Between the trimmed V and J ends, which lost 4 bases and 2 bases, there was a span of 14 bases. Germline V CDR1 and CDR2: SGHTA, FQGNSA.

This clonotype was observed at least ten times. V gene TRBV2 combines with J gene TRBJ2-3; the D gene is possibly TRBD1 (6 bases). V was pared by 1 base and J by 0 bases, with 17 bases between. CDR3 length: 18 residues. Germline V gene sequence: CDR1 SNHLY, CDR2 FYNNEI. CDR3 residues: CASSEGQALQTSTDTQYF. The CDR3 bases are TGTGCCAGCAGTGAAGGACAGGCACTCCAAACTAGCACAGATACGCAGTATTTT.

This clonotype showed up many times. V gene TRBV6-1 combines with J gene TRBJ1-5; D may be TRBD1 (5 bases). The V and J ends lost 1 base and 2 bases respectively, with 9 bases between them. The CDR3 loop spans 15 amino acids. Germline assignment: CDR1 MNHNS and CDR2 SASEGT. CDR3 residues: CASSEDTGGNQPQHF. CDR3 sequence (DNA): TGTGCCAGCAGTGAAGATACGGGGGGCAATCAGCCCCAGCATTTT.

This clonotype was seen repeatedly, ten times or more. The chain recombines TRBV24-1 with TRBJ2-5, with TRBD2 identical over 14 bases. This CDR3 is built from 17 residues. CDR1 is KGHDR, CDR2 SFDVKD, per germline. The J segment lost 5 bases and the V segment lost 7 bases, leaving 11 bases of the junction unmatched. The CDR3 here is CATSVTGTSGGAETQYF. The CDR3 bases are TGTGCCACCAGCGTCACCGGGACTAGCGGGGGCGCGGAGACCCAGTACTTC.

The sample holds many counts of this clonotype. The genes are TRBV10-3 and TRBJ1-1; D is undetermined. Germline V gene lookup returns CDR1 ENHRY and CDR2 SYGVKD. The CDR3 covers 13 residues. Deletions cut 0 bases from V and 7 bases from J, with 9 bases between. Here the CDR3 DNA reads TGTGCCATCAGTGAGTCTTCCCGCAGTGAAGCTTTCTTT. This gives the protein CAISESSRSEAFF.

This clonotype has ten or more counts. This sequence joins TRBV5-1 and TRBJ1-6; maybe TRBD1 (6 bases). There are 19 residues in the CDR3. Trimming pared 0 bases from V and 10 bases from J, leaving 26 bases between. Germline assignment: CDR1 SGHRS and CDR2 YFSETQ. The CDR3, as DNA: TGCGCCAGCAGCTTGGGAACAACTGGGGACATTAGGTGGGGATCACCCCTCCACTTT. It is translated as CASSLGTTGDIRWGSPLHF.

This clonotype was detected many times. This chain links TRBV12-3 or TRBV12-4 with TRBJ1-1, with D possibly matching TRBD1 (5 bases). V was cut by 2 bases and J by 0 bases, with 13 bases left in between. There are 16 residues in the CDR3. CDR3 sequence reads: CASSLRGWNLNTEAFF. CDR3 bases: TGTGCCAGCAGTTTAAGGGGTTGGAATTTGAACACTGAAGCTTTCTTT.

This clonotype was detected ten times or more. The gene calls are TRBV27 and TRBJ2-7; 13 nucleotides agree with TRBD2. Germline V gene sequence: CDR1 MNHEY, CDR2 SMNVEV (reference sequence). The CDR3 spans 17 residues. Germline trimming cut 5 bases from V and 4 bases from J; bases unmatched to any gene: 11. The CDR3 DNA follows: TGTGCCAGCAGTCTCGGGACTAGCGGGAAGGGCGGGTACGAGCAGTACTTC. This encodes CASSLGTSGKGGYEQYF.

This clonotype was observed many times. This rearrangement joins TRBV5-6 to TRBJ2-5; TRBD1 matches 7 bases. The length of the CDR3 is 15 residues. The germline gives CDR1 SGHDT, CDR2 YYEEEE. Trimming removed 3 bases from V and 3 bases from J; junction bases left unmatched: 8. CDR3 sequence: CASSSTLDREETQYF. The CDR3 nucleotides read TGTGCCAGCAGCTCGACACTCGACAGGGAAGAGACCCAGTACTTC. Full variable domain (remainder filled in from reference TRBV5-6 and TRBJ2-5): DAGVTQSPTHLIKTRGQQVTLRCSPKSGHDTVSWYQQALGQGPQFIFQYYEEEERQRGNFPDRFSGHQFPNYSSELNVNALLLGDSALYLCASSSTLDREETQYFGPGTRLLVL.

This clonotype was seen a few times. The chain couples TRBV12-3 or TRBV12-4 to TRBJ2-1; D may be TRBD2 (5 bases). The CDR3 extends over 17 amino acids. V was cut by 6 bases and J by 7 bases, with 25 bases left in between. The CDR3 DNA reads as TGTGCCAGCAGCTCCGGGGATGAGGGTTGGTTCCGGAATGAGCAGTTCTTC. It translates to CASSSGDEGWFRNEQFF.

CDR3 sequence: CASSLAGGTQSYNEQFF. For the CDR3, the DNA is TGTGCCAGCAGCTTGGCCGGCGGGACTCAGTCGTACAATGAGCAGTTCTTC. The rearrangement uses TRBV5-7 and TRBJ2-1, with TRBD2 as a possible D gene (6 bases). TRBV5-7 is filed as an ORF, its function uncertain. Between the trimmed V and J ends, which lost 0 bases and 4 bases, there was a span of 17 bases. The CDR3 has 17 residues.

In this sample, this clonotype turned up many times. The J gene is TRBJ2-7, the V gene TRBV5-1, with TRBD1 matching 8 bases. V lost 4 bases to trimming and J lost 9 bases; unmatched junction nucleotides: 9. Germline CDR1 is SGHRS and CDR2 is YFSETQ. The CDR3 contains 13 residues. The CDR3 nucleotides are TGCGCCAGCAGCCCGGACAGGGCCTCCGGGCAGTACTTC. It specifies CASSPDRASGQYF.

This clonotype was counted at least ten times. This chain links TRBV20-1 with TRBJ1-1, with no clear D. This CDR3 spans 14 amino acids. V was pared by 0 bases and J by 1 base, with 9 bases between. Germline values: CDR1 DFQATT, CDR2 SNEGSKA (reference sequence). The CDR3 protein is CSARDPRRNTEAFF. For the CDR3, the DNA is TGCAGTGCTAGAGATCCGCGTCGGAACACTGAAGCTTTCTTT.

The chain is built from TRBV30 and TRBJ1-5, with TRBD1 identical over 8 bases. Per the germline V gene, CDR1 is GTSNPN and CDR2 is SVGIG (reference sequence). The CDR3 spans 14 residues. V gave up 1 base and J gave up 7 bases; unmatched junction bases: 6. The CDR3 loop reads CAWSGTGLEQPQHF. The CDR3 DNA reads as TGTGCCTGGAGTGGGACAGGGTTGGAACAGCCCCAGCATTTT.

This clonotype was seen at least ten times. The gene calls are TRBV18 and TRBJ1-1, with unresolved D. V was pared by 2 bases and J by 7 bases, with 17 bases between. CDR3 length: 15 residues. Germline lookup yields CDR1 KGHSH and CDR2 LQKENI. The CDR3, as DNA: TGTGCCAGCTCACCAGTGGCCGATACCTGGGGTGAAGCTTTCTTT. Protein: CASSPVADTWGEAFF.